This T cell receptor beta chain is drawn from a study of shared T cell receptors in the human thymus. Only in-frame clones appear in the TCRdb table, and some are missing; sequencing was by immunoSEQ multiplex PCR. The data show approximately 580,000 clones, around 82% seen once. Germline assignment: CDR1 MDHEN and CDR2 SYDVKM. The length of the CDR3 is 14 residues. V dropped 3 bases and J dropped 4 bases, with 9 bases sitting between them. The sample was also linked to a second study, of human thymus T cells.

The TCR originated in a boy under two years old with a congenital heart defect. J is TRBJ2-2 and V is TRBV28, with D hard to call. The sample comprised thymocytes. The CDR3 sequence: CASSLRPLTGELFF. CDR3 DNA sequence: TGTGCCAGCAGTTTGAGGCCCCTCACCGGGGAGCTGTTTTTT.